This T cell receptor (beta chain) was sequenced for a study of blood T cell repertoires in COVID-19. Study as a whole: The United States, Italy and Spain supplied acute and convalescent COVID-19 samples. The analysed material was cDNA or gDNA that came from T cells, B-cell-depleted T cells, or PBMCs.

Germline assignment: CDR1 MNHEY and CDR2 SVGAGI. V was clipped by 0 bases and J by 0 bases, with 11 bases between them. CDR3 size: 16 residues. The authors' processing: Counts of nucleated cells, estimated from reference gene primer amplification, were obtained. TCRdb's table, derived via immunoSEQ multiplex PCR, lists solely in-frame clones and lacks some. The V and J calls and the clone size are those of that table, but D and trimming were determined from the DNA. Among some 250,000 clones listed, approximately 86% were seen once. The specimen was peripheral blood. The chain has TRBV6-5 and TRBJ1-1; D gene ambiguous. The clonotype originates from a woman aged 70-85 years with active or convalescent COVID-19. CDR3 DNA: TGTGCCAGCAGTTACTCTCCCTCACAGATGAACACTGAAGCTTTCTTT. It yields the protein CASSYSPSQMNTEAFF.